This TCR beta chain originates from a study of identical twins. There are 14 residues in the CDR3. Trimming removed 0 bases from V and 10 bases from J, with 11 bases in between. CDR1 KGHDR and CDR2 SFDVKD come from the germline V gene. Whole-study findings and limits: Researchers caution that invariant MAIT and iNKT cells could partly confound zero-insertion analyses. High-abundance cord blood beta clonotypes had fewer insertions; memory repertoires showed none. Twins' surplus sharing was weaker for beta out-of-frame sequences.

This clonotype was counted only a few times. Its antigen is not identified. One entry per CDR3 protein results from TCRdb running MiXCR on the 5' RACE reads. Of under 250,000 distinct CDR3 sequences in the sample, 6% to 8.5% were seen once. This same sample was also part of a study on yellow fever vaccine responses in identical twins.

The clonotype comes from a woman between 18 and 29 years old in good health. Material for sequencing was CD8+ T cells sorted from blood. The rearrangement joins TRBV24-1 to TRBJ2-2, with D possibly TRBD2 on 6 matching bases. The CDR3 DNA is TGTGCCACCAGTGATTTGGGGGACTCGGAGGAGCTGTTTTTT. This sequence encodes CATSDLGDSEELFF.